This paragraph covers one T cell receptor beta chain sequence. Its antigen specificity is not known. No qualities accompany the bases; no much larger clone lies one base away. The CDR3 covers 13 residues, taking in both the cysteine and the phenylalanine. This entry keeps only the CDR3 DNA: 39 bases, framed from base 1. V loses 1 base, J loses 5 bases, and the germline ends lie 6 bases apart. CDR1 SGHVS and CDR2 FNYEAQ were looked up in the germline V gene. This record belongs to a study of technical replicates of blood from several donors (TCRdb year 2017). Receptors were amplified or captured by the immunoSEQ multiplex PCR assay. Here the immuneACCESS table is served through TCRdb, limited to in-frame sequences with V and J called. Missing clones are a known gap in these copies; in checked studies unresolved V genes cover under half, and the rest lacks a known reason. The sample table records about 91,000 clones; less than 95% of these occur just once. The biggest ten clones account for roughly 0.25% of the sample.

The receptor chain draws on TRBV7-6 and TRBJ1-5; a tentative D call is TRBD1 (5 bases match). The specimen sequenced was T cells isolated from PBMCs. The TCR originated in a human donor in good health. The nucleotide sequence reads as follows: TGTGCCAGCAGCTTAGGGGGGGATCAGCCCCAGCATTTT. This sequence encodes CASSLGGDQPQHF.